The clone carrying this TCR beta chain came up once. Its cognate antigen is unknown. The V end was cut by 4 bases, the J end by 2 bases, with 15 bases between. The CDR3 loop spans 15 amino acids. Germline V gene sequence: CDR1 SGHRS, CDR2 YFSETQ. This sample is part of a study of T cells in narcolepsy. Looking at the study overall: Enrolled donors included narcolepsy type 1 or type 2 patients and healthy controls.

Study-level results: In some patient and control memory CD4+ samples, autoreactive clones were absent. Autoreactive HCRT-specific and TRIB2-specific clonotypes were marked in same-patient CSF-versus-blood CD4+ comparisons. Autoreactive clonotypes reportedly recurred in blood of same and different patients, not controls.

Some clones are missing from TCRdb's copy, which holds only in-frame ones; the method was immunoSEQ multiplex PCR. The sample includes about 27,000 clones, 79% of them seen just once. The gene calls are TRBV5-1 and TRBJ2-5, with D perhaps matching TRBD1 (6 bases). This sequence was found in a human donor in good health. Input material: memory (CD45RA-) CD4+ T cells from blood. The chain's CDR3 is CASSTKGTRQETQYF. CDR3 nucleotides: TGCGCCAGCAGCACTAAGGGGACAAGACAAGAGACCCAGTACTTC. The full variable domain, rest sourced from reference TRBV5-1 and TRBJ2-5, is KAGVTQTPRYLIKTRGQQVTLSCSPISGHRSVSWYQQTPGQGLQFLFEYFSETQRNKGNFPGRFSGRQFSNSRSEMNVSTLELGDSALYLCASSTKGTRQETQYFGPGTRLLVL.